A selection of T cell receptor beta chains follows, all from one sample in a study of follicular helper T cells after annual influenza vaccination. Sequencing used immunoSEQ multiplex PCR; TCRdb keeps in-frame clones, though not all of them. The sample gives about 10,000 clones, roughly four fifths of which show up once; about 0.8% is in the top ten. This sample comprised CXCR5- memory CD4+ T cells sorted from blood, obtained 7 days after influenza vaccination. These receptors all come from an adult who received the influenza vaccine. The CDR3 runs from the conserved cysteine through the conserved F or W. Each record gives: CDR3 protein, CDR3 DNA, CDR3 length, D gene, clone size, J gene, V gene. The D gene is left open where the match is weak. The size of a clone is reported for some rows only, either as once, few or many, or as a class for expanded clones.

CASSLDNRREQFF,TGTGCCAGCAGCTTAGATAATCGCAGGGAGCAGTTCTTC,13,NA,NA,TRBJ2-1,TRBV11-2
CASSLSGNGANVLTF,TGCGCCAGCAGCTTGTCTGGGAACGGGGCCAACGTCCTGACTTTC,15,NA,NA,TRBJ2-6,TRBV5-1
CSARINRGAKNIQYF,TGCAGCGCGAGAATCAACCGAGGGGCCAAAAACATTCAGTACTTC,15,NA,NA,TRBJ2-4,TRBV29-1
CAWSVGGRQGYF,TGTGCCTGGAGTGTAGGGGGCAGGCAAGGTTACTTC,12,TRBD1,NA,TRBJ2-7,TRBV30
CSGRDETNYGYTF,TGCAGCGGAAGGGACGAAACTAACTATGGCTACACCTTC,13,NA,NA,TRBJ1-2,TRBV29-1
CAWSRGVVEKLFF,TGTGCCTGGAGCAGGGGGGTGGTGGAAAAACTGTTTTTT,13,TRBD1,few,TRBJ1-4,TRBV30
CASSLTGVGNTEAFF,TGTGCCAGCAGCCTAACAGGGGTGGGGAACACTGAAGCTTTCTTT,15,TRBD1,NA,TRBJ1-1,TRBV4-2
CASSTGASGDPEQFF,TGTGCCAGCAGCACGGGGGCTAGCGGGGACCCTGAGCAGTTCTTC,15,TRBD2,NA,TRBJ2-1,TRBV5-4
CASSYNVLLTDTQYF,TGTGCCAGCAGTTATAATGTACTACTCACAGATACGCAGTATTTT,15,NA,NA,TRBJ2-3,TRBV6-5
CASSYPSGGAGEKLFF,TGTGCCAGCAGTTACCCCTCAGGGGGCGCAGGTGAAAAACTGTTTTTT,16,TRBD1,NA,TRBJ1-4,TRBV28
CASSGQGEGTSAHNEQFF,TGTGCCAGTAGCGGACAGGGGGAAGGGACTAGCGCCCACAATGAGCAGTTCTTC,18,NA,NA,TRBJ2-1,TRBV19
CASSPLGQGLQPQHF,TGTGCCAGCTCACCACTAGGACAGGGTTTACAGCCCCAGCATTTT,15,TRBD1,once,TRBJ1-5,TRBV18
CASSVASTGNEKLFF,TGTGCCAGCAGCGTAGCTTCGACCGGTAATGAAAAACTGTTTTTT,15,NA,once,TRBJ1-4,TRBV9
CASSKVKTGYLSEQYF,TGTGCCAGCAGCAAAGTTAAGACAGGTTATCTGTCCGAGCAGTACTTC,16,NA,NA,TRBJ2-7,TRBV21-1
CASTGTSGSSLTDTQYF,TGTGCCAGTACCGGGACTAGCGGGAGTTCCCTCACAGATACGCAGTATTTT,17,TRBD2,NA,TRBJ2-3,TRBV19
CASRPDYNQPQHF,TGTGCCAGCAGACCCGACTACAATCAGCCCCAGCATTTT,13,NA,NA,TRBJ1-5,TRBV6-6
CAWTGSNTEAFF,TGTGCCTGGACGGGGTCGAACACTGAAGCTTTCTTT,12,NA,NA,TRBJ1-1,TRBV30
CSPGERETQYF,TGCAGCCCTGGGGAGAGGGAGACCCAGTACTTC,11,NA,NA,TRBJ2-5,TRBV20-1
CASSLGSDSNQPQHF,TGTGCCAGCTCCCTTGGATCCGATAGCAATCAGCCCCAGCATTTT,15,NA,NA,TRBJ1-5,TRBV18
CASNRDSRSTDTQYF,TGTGCCAGCAATAGGGACTCCAGAAGCACAGATACGCAGTATTTT,15,NA,NA,TRBJ2-3,TRBV6-6
CASSLASRDEQYF,TGTGCCAGCAGCTTAGCGAGTCGCGACGAGCAGTACTTC,13,NA,NA,TRBJ2-7,TRBV7-2
CACSGGRDQPQHF,TGTGCCTGTTCTGGGGGGCGGGATCAGCCCCAGCATTTT,13,NA,NA,TRBJ1-5,TRBV30
CASSDRYNTEAFF,TGTGCCAGTTCCGACAGGTACAACACTGAAGCTTTCTTT,13,NA,NA,TRBJ1-1,TRBV19
CASSPLAGVRNEQYF,TGTGCCAGCAGTCCTCTAGCGGGAGTTAGAAACGAGCAGTACTTC,15,TRBD2,NA,TRBJ2-7,TRBV27
CASTLGGWLETQYF,TGTGCCAGCACCCTAGGGGGTTGGCTAGAGACCCAGTACTTC,14,NA,NA,TRBJ2-5,TRBV28
CASSAGLAASTDTQYF,TGTGCCAGCAGCGCGGGACTAGCGGCTAGCACAGATACGCAGTATTTT,16,TRBD2,NA,TRBJ2-3,TRBV9
CASSLVEGAKSGELFF,TGCGCCAGCAGCTTGGTGGAGGGTGCTAAATCCGGGGAGCTGTTTTTT,16,NA,NA,TRBJ2-2,TRBV5-1
CASSLLFGGGNQPQHF,TGTGCCAGCAGCTTACTCTTCGGAGGGGGCAATCAGCCCCAGCATTTT,16,NA,once,TRBJ1-5,TRBV7-8
CASSVDLYLAGGGEQFF,TGTGCCAGCAGCGTAGACCTCTATCTAGCGGGGGGCGGTGAGCAGTTCTTC,17,TRBD2,NA,TRBJ2-1,TRBV9
CASSQLHGEQYF,TGTGCCAGCAGCCAACTACACGGGGAGCAGTACTTC,12,NA,NA,TRBJ2-7,TRBV6-1
CASSPQVAYEQYF,TGTGCCAGCAGCCCACAGGTAGCTTACGAGCAGTACTTC,13,NA,NA,TRBJ2-7,TRBV7-2
CASSFQGRSYNEQFF,TGTGCCAGCAGCTTCCAGGGCCGCTCCTACAATGAGCAGTTCTTC,15,NA,NA,TRBJ2-1,TRBV5-4
CSAHDSPEAFF,TGCAGTGCTCATGACAGTCCCGAAGCTTTCTTT,11,NA,NA,TRBJ1-1,TRBV20-1
CASSTRLGSYNEQFF,TGTGCCAGTAGTACCCGACTGGGGTCCTACAATGAGCAGTTCTTC,15,NA,NA,TRBJ2-1,TRBV19
CARSLTGLAGAQETQYF,TGTGCCAGAAGCTTGACGGGACTAGCGGGGGCCCAAGAGACCCAGTACTTC,17,TRBD2,once,TRBJ2-5,TRBV5-3
CASSQVTGGAAGEQFF,TGCGCCAGCAGCCAGGTTACAGGGGGCGCCGCCGGTGAGCAGTTCTTC,16,TRBD1,NA,TRBJ2-1,TRBV5-1
CASSFRTAANYGYTF,TGTGCCAGCAGCTTTCGGACGGCGGCTAACTATGGCTACACCTTC,15,NA,few,TRBJ1-2,TRBV7-8
CAWRPTGELFF,TGTGCCTGGAGGCCCACCGGGGAGCTGTTTTTT,11,NA,NA,TRBJ2-2,TRBV30
CASSLGGGGQHEQFF,TGCGCCAGCAGCTTGGGTGGCGGGGGCCAGCACGAGCAGTTCTTC,15,NA,NA,TRBJ2-1,TRBV5-1
CASSLGPGHSSSYNEQFF,TGCGCCAGCAGCTTGGGCCCGGGACACTCGAGCTCCTACAATGAGCAGTTCTTC,18,NA,NA,TRBJ2-1,TRBV5-1
CASSARTASYEQYF,TGTGCCAGCAGCGCAAGGACAGCATCCTACGAGCAGTACTTC,14,NA,NA,TRBJ2-7,TRBV7-9
CASSLARGRGEQFF,TGTGCCAGCAGTTTGGCCAGGGGCCGGGGTGAGCAGTTCTTC,14,NA,NA,TRBJ2-1,TRBV6-6
CASSVSGRGNEQFF,TGTGCCAGCAGCGTTAGCGGGAGAGGCAATGAGCAGTTCTTC,14,TRBD2,NA,TRBJ2-1,TRBV9
CASSEDRGGYTF,TGTGCCAGCAGTGAAGACAGGGGAGGCTACACCTTC,12,TRBD1,NA,TRBJ1-2,TRBV2
CAWSVLGTGITGELFF,TGTGCCTGGAGTGTACTTGGGACAGGGATAACCGGGGAGCTGTTTTTT,16,TRBD1,once,TRBJ2-2,TRBV30
CASSELTENQPQHF,TGTGCCAGCAGTGAACTGACCGAGAATCAGCCCCAGCATTTT,14,NA,NA,TRBJ1-5,TRBV2
CASSNRGNQPQHF,TGTGCCAGCAGTAACAGGGGGAATCAGCCCCAGCATTTT,13,TRBD1,NA,TRBJ1-5,TRBV6-1
CASSRSRATDQPQHF,TGTGCCAGTAGTCGATCAAGGGCCACGGATCAGCCCCAGCATTTT,15,NA,few,TRBJ1-5,TRBV19
CASSLDQVGTGELFF,TGCGCCAGCAGCTTGGATCAGGTCGGCACCGGGGAGCTGTTTTTT,15,NA,NA,TRBJ2-2,TRBV5-1
CASSLQGAGDTQYF,TGCGCCAGCAGCTTACAGGGGGCGGGAGATACGCAGTATTTT,14,TRBD1,NA,TRBJ2-3,TRBV5-1
CASSLDRGSYEQYF,TGCGCCAGCAGCCTCGACAGGGGCTCCTACGAGCAGTACTTC,14,TRBD1,NA,TRBJ2-7,TRBV4-3
CASSSGLGENTGELFF,TGTGCCAGCAGCTCGGGACTAGGGGAGAACACCGGGGAGCTGTTTTTT,16,TRBD2,NA,TRBJ2-2,TRBV9
CASSLGTVYTEAFF,TGCGCCAGCAGCTTGGGGACAGTTTACACTGAAGCTTTCTTT,14,NA,NA,TRBJ1-1,TRBV5-1